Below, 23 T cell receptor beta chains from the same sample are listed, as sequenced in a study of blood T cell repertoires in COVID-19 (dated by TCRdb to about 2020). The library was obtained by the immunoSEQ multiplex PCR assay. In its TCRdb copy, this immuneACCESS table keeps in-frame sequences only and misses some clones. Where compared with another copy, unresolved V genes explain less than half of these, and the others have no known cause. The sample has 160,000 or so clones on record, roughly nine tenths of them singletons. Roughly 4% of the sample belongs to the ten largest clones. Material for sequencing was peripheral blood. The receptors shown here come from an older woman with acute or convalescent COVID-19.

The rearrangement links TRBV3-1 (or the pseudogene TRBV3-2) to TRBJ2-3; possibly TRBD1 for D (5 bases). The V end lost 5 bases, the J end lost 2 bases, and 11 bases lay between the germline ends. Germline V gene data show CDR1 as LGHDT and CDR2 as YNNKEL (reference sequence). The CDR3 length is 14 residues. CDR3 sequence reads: CASSDRGFTDTQYF. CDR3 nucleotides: TGTGCCAGCAGCGATAGGGGATTCACAGATACGCAGTATTTT.

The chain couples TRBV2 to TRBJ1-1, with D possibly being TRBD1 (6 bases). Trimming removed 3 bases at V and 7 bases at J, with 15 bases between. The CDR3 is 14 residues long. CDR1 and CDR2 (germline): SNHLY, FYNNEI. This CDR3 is CASSDWGTMGEAFF. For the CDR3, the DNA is TGTGCCAGCAGTGATTGGGGGACAATGGGTGAAGCTTTCTTT.

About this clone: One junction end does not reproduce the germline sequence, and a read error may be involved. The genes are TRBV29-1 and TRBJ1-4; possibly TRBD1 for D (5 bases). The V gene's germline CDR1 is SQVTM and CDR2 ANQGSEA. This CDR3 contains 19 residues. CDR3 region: CSIEVGWDSSARTNEKLFF. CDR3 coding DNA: TGCAGCATTGAAGTTGGTTGGGACTCATCAGCAAGGACTAATGAAAAACTGTTTTTT.

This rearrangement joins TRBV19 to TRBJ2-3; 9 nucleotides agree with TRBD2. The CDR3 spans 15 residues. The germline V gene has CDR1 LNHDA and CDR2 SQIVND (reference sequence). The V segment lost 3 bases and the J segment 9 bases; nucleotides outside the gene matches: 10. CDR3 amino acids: CASSMAGLARLTQYF. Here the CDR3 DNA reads TGTGCCAGTAGTATGGCTGGACTAGCGAGGTTGACGCAGTATTTT.

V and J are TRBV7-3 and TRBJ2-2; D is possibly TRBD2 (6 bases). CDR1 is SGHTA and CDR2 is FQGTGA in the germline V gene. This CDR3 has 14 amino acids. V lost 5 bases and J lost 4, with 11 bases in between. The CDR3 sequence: CASSPSAGTGELFF. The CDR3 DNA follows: TGTGCCAGCAGCCCCTCAGCGGGCACCGGGGAGCTGTTTTTT.

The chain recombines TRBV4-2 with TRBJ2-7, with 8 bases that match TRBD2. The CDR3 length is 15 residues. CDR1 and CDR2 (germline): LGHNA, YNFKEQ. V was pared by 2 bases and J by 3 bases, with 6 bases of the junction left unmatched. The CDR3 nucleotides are TGTGCCAGCAGCCAAACCTCAGCGGGGGACTACGAGCAGTACTTC. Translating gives CASSQTSAGDYEQYF.

This CDR3 is CASSFVSGGFFHEQYF. CDR3 DNA sequence: TGTGCCAGCAGCTTTGTATCGGGGGGCTTCTTCCACGAGCAGTACTTC. V is TRBV7-9 and J is TRBJ2-7, with D maybe TRBD2 (7 bases). The CDR3 has 16 amino acids. Per germline, CDR1 SEHNR and CDR2 FQNEAQ (reference sequence). V was cut by 3 bases and J by 5 bases, with 20 bases left in between.

The CDR3 bases are TGTGCCAGCAGCCAGGTCGGGAGTGAGCAGTTCTTC. It encodes CASSQVGSEQFF. The chain is built from TRBV11-2 and TRBJ2-1; tentative D call: TRBD2 (6 bases). V lost 5 bases to trimming and J lost 9 bases, with 11 bases between them. Germline V CDR1 and CDR2: SGHAT, FQNNGV. This CDR3 spans 12 amino acids.

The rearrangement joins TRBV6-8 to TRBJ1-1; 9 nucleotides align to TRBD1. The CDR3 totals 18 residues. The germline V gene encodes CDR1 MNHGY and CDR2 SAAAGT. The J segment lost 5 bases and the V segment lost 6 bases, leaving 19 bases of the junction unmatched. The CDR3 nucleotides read TGTGCCAGCAGCACCACGGGACAGGGTAGAGAATCGGGAACTGAAGCTTTCTTT. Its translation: CASSTTGQGRESGTEAFF.

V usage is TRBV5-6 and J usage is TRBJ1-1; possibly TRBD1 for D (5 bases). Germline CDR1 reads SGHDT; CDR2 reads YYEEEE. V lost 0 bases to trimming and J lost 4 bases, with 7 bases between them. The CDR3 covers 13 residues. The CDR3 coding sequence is TGTGCCAGCAGCTTGGGACAGATCACTGAAGCTTTCTTT. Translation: CASSLGQITEAFF.

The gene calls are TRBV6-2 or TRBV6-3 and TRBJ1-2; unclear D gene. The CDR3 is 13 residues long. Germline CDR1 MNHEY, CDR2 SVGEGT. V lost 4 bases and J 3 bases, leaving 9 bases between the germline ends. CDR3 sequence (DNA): TGTGCCAGCAGTTTGATGGGAGACTATGGCTACACCTTC. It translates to CASSLMGDYGYTF.

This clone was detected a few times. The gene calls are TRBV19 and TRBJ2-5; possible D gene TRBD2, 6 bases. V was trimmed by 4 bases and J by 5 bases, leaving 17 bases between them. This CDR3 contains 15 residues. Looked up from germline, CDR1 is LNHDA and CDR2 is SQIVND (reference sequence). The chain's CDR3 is CASSNRDLGGETQYF. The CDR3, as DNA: TGTGCCAGTAGTAACCGGGATCTTGGGGGGGAGACCCAGTACTTC.

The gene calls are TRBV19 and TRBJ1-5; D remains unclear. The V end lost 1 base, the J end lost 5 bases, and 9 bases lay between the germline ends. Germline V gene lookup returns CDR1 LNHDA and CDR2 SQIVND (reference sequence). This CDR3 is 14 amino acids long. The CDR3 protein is CASSIVGSYQPQHF. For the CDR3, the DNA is TGTGCCAGTAGTATAGTCGGGTCTTATCAGCCCCAGCATTTT.

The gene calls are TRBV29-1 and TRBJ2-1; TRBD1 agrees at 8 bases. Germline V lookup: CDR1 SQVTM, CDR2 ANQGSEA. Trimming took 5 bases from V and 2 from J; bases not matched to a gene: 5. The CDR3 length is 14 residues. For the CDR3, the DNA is TGCAGCGTTAAAGGACAGGGTCCCTACAATGAGCAGTTCTTC. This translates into CSVKGQGPYNEQFF.

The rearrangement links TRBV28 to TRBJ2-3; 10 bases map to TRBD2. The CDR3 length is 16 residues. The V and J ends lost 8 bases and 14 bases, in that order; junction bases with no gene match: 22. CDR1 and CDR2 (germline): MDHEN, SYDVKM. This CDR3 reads CASGLPPGTSAQPGYF. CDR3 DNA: TGTGCCAGCGGTCTCCCCCCCGGGACTAGCGCTCAACCGGGGTATTTT.

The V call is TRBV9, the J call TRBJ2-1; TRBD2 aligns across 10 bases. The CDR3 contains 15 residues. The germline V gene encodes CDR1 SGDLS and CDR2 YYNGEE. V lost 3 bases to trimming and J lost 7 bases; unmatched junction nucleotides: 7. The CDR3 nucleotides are TGTGCCAGCAGCGCGATAGCGGGGGGAGGGAATGAGCAGTTCTTC. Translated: CASSAIAGGGNEQFF. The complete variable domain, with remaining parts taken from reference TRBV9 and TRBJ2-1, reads DSGVTQTPKHLITATGQRVTLRCSPRSGDLSVYWYQQSLDQGLQFLIQYYNGEERAKGNILERFSAQQFPDLHSELNLSSLELGDSALYFCASSAIAGGGNEQFFGPGTRLTVL.

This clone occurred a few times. This CDR3 is CASSQSRGTDTQYF. Here the CDR3 DNA reads TGCGCCAGCAGCCAATCGCGGGGGACGGATACGCAGTATTTT. V and J are TRBV4-3 and TRBJ2-3, with 7 bases matching TRBD2. CDR1 is LGHNA and CDR2 is YSLEER in the germline V gene. Trimming cost V 2 bases and J 6 bases; bases outside gene matches: 5. This CDR3 has 14 amino acids.

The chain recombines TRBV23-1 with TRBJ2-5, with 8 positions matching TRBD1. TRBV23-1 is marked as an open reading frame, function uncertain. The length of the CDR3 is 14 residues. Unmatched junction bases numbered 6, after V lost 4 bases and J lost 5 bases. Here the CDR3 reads CASSLTGGSETQYF. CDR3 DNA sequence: TGCGCCAGCAGTCTTACAGGGGGGTCGGAGACCCAGTACTTC.

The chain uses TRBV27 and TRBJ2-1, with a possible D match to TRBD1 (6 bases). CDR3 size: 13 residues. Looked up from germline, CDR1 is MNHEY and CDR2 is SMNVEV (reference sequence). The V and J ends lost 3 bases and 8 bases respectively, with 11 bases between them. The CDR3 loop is CASSFMGAHEQFF. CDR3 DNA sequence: TGTGCCAGCAGTTTCATGGGGGCCCATGAGCAGTTCTTC.

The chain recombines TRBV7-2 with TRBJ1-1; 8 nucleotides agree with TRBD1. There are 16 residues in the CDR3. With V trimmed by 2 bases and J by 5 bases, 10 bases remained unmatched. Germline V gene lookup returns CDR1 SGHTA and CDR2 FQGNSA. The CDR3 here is CASSLYQGAIRTEAFF. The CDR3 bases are TGTGCCAGCAGCTTATATCAGGGGGCCATCCGTACTGAAGCTTTCTTT.

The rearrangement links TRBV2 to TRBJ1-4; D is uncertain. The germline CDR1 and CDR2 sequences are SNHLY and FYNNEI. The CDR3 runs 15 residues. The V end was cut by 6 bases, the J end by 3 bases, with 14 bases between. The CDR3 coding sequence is TGTGCCAGCAGCACCCCCGGGATTTCTAATGAAAAACTGTTTTTT. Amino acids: CASSTPGISNEKLFF.

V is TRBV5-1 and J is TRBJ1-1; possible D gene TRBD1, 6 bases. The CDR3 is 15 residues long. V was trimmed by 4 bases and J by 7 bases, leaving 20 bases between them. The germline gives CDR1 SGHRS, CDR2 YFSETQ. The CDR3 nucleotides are TGCGCCAGCAGCGGGGGACAAAGGGCCCATCGTGAAGCTTTCTTT. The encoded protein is CASSGGQRAHREAFF.

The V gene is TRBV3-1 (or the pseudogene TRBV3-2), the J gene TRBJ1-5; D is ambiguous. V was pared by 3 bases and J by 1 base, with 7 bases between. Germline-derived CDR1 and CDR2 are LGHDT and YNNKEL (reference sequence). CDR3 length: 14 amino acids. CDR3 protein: CASSHSGSNQPQHF. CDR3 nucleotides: TGTGCCAGCAGCCATTCCGGGAGCAATCAGCCCCAGCATTTT.